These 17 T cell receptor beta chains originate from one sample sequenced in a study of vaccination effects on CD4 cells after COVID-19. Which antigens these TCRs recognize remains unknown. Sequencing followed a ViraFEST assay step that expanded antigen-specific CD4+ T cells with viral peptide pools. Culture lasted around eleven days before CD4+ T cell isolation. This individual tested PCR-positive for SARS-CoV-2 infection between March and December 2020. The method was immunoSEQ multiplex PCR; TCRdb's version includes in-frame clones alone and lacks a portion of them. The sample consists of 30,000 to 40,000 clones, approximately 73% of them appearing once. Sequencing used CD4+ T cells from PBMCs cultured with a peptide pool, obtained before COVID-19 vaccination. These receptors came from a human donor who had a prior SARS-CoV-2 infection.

CDR3 DNA: TGTGCCTGGAGCCTCCTCGGGTCTGGGGCCAACGTCCTGACTTTC. It yields the protein CAWSLLGSGANVLTF. This chain connects TRBV30 to TRBJ2-6; no firm D call. Germline CDR1 is GTSNPN and CDR2 is SVGIG (reference sequence). CDR3 size: 15 residues. V was cut by 3 bases and J by 1 base, with 10 bases left in between.

CDR3 sequence (DNA): TGTGCCAGCTCACCCTCAGATCGGACAGGGCAGTTCTTC. The encoded protein is CASSPSDRTGQFF. V usage is TRBV18 and J usage is TRBJ2-1; 7 bases are a match to TRBD1. Germline assignment: CDR1 KGHSH and CDR2 LQKENI. The CDR3 is 13 amino acids. Germline trimming cut 3 bases from V and 12 bases from J; bases unmatched to any gene: 8.

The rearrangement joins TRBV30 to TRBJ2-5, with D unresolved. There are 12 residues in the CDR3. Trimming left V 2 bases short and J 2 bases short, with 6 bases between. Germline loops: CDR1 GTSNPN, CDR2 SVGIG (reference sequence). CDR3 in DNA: TGTGCCTGGAGTCCGGTGCAAGAGACCCAGTACTTC. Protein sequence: CAWSPVQETQYF. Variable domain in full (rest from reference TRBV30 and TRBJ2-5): SQTIHQWPATLVQPVGSPLSLECTVEGTSNPNLYWYRQAAGRGLQLLFYSVGIGQISSEVPQNLSASRPQDRQFILSSKKLLLSDSGFYLCAWSPVQETQYFGPGTRLLVL.

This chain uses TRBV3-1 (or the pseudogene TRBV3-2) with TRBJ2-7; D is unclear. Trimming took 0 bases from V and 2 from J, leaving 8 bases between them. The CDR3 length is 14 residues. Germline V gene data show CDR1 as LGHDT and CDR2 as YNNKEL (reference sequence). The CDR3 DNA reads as TGTGCCAGCAGCCAAGAGTACAGCGCCTACGAGCAGTACTTC. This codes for CASSQEYSAYEQYF.

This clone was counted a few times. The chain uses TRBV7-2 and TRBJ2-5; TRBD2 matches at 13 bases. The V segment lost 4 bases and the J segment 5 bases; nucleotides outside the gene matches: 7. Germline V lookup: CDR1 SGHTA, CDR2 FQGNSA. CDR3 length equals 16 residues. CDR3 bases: TGTGCCAGCAGCTCGCGGACTAGCGGGAGTGTGGAGACCCAGTACTTC. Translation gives CASSSRTSGSVETQYF.

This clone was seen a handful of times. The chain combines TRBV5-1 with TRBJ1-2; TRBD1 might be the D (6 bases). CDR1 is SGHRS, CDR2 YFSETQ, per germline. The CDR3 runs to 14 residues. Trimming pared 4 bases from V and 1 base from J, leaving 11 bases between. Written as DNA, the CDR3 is TGCGCCAGCAGCCCGGACAGACTTAACTATGGCTACACCTTC. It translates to CASSPDRLNYGYTF.

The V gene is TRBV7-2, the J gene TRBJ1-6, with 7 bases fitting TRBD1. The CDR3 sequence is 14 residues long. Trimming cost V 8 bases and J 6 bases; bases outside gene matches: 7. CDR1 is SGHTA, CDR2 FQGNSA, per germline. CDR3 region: CASGSTGFNSPLHF. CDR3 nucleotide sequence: TGTGCCAGCGGCTCGACAGGGTTTAATTCACCCCTCCACTTT.

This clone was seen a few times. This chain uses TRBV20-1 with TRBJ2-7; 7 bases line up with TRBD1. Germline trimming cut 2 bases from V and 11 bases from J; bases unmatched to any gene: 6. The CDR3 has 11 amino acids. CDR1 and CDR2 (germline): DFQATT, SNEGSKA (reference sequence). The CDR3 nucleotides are TGCAGTGCTAGATCCAGGGGGATGGAGTACTTC. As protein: CSARSRGMEYF.

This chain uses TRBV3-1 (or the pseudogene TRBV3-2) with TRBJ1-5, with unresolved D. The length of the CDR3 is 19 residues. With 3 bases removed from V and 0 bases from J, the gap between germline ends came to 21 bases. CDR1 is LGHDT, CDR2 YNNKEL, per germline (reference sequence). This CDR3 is CASSHTYPVEQISNQPQHF. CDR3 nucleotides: TGTGCCAGCAGCCATACTTACCCCGTAGAACAGATTAGCAATCAGCCCCAGCATTTT.

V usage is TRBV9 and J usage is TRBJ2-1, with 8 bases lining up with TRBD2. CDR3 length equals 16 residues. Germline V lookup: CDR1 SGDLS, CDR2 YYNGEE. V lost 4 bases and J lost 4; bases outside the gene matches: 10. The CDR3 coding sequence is TGTGCCAGCAGCTTCACCGGGTCTAGCGGGTACAATGAGCAGTTCTTC. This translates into CASSFTGSSGYNEQFF.

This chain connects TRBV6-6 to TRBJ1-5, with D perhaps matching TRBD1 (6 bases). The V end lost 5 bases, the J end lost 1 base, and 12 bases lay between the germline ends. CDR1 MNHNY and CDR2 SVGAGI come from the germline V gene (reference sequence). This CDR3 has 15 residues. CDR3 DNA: TGTGCCAGCAGTATAGACAGGAGAAGCAATCAGCCCCAGCATTTT. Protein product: CASSIDRRSNQPQHF.

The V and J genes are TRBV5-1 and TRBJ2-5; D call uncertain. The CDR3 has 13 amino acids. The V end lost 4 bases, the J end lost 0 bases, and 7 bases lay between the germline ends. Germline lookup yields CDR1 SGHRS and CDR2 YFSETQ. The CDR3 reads CASSLLNQETQYF. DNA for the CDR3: TGCGCCAGCAGCCTCCTGAACCAAGAGACCCAGTACTTC. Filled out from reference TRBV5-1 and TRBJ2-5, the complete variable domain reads KAGVTQTPRYLIKTRGQQVTLSCSPISGHRSVSWYQQTPGQGLQFLFEYFSETQRNKGNFPGRFSGRQFSNSRSEMNVSTLELGDSALYLCASSLLNQETQYFGPGTRLLVL.

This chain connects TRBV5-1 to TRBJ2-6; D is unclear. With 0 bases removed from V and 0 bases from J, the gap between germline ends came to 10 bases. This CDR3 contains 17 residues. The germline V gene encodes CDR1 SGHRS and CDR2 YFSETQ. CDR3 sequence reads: CASSLAPLNSGANVLTF. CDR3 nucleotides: TGCGCCAGCAGCTTGGCTCCACTAAACTCTGGGGCCAACGTCCTGACTTTC.

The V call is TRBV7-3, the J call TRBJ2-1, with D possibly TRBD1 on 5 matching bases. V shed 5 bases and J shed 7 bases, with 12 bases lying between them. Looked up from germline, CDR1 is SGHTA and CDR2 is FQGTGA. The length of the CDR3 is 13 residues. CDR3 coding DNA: TGTGCCAGCAGCAGGGGAACGTGGAATGAGCAGTTCTTC. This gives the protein CASSRGTWNEQFF.

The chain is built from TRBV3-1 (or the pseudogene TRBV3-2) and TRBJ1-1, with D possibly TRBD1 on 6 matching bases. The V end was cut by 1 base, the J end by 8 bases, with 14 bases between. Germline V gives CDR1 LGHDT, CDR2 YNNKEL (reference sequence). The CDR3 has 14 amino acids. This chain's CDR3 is CASSQVPGDNEAFF. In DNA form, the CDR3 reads TGTGCCAGCAGCCAAGTTCCAGGGGATAACGAAGCTTTCTTT.

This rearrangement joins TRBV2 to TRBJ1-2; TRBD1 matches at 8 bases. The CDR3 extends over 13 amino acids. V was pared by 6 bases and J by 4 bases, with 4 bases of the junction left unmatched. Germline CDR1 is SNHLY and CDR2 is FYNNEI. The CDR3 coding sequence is TGTGCCAGCAGGCCAGGGACAGGCTATGGCTACACCTTC. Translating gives CASRPGTGYGYTF. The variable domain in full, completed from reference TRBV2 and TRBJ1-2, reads EPEVTQTPSHQVTQMGQEVILRCVPISNHLYFYWYRQILGQKVEFLVSFYNNEISEKSEIFDDQFSVERPDGSNFTLKIRSTKLEDSAMYFCASRPGTGYGYTFGSGTRLTVV.

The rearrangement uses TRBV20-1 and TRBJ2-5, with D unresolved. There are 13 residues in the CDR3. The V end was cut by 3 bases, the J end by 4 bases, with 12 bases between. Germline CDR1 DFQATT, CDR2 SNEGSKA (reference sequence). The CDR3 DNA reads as TGCAGTGCTAGTAGGCTAGTCGGAGAGACCCAGTACTTC. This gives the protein CSASRLVGETQYF.